This T cell receptor beta chain is drawn from a study of response to subunit inactivated influenza vaccine. Study-wide findings and caveats: Only a handful of new T cells, the authors suggested, are recruited with each seasonal influenza vaccination.

The CDR3 runs to 15 residues. The germline V gene has CDR1 SGHRS and CDR2 YFSETQ. V lost 1 base and J 2 bases, leaving 13 bases between the germline ends. This clonotype was found many times. No antigen is known for it. Via MiXCR, TCRdb re-called the RT-PCR reads, giving one row per CDR3 protein. The repertoire has approximately 530,000 distinct CDR3 sequences, approximately 7.7% of them found once; the top ten carry roughly 14%. The origin of this receptor is a man aged 50 to 75 who received an inactivated influenza vaccine. Sequencing used PBMCs from blood, obtained 23 to 25 months after vaccination. J is TRBJ2-7 and V is TRBV5-1; tentative D call: TRBD2 (5 bases). CDR3 loop: CASSLRFGETYEQYF. The CDR3 region has the DNA TGCGCCAGCAGCTTGAGGTTCGGGGAAACCTACGAGCAGTACTTC.